The following is a T cell receptor (beta chain) sequence with its context. Its antigen remains unknown. These data belong to a study of post-analysis software for immune sequencing data. Overall study: The cohort encompassed relapsing-remitting, secondary progressive and progressive-relapsing multiple sclerosis disease courses.

Findings and limits, study-wide: Comparison of patients with controls showed five TRBV segments more frequent in patients, TRBV5-6, TRBV5-1 and TRBV20-1 among them.

Incorporated into the TCR beta cDNA libraries were unique molecular identifiers, which served to reduce PCR and sequencing biases. Each batch of about 0.95 to 10 million T cells produced approximately 470,000 cDNA molecules. TCRdb analysed the PCR reads with MiXCR anew, one entry per CDR3 protein. The table shows roughly 620,000 distinct CDR3 sequences, with roughly 45% occurring only once. Germline CDR1 reads SGHDT; CDR2 reads YYEEEE. Unmatched junction bases numbered 7, after V lost 3 bases and J lost 5 bases. This CDR3 spans 15 amino acids. V and J are TRBV5-6 and TRBJ1-1; TRBD1 matches at 10 bases. The specimen was blood. The origin of this receptor is a girl aged 10-17 years with multiple sclerosis. The CDR3 bases are TGTGCCAGCAGCTCCCTGACAGGGGGCGCGACTGAAGCTTTCTTT. Its translation is CASSSLTGGATEAFF.